The 21 T cell receptor beta chains in this list originate from one sample, sequenced in a study of PD-L1 blockade in urothelial cancer. The method was immunoSEQ multiplex PCR; TCRdb's version includes in-frame clones alone and lacks a portion of them. The table has tens of thousands of clones, about four fifths seen once. As to time point: pretreatment peripheral blood. The source was PBMCs, collected around atezolizumab (anti-PD-L1) treatment. These receptors were obtained from a woman aged 70 to 79 with urothelial cancer.

The V call is TRBV7-6, the J call TRBJ1-5; possibly TRBD1 for D (5 bases). V lost 0 bases and J lost 9, with 9 bases in between. CDR3 size: 13 residues. Germline CDR1 reads SGHVS; CDR2 reads FNYEAQ. The DNA for the CDR3 is TGTGCCAGCAGCTTAGCGTGGGGCCGGCCCCAGCATTTT. It is translated as CASSLAWGRPQHF.

This sequence joins TRBV10-3 and TRBJ1-6; a weak D match, TRBD1 (6 bases). Germline V CDR1 and CDR2: ENHRY, SYGVKD. V lost 2 bases and J lost 5, with 16 bases in between. The CDR3 length is 17 residues. In nucleotides, the CDR3 is TGTGCCATCAGTGAGCGGCCAGGGGCTGTGGATAATTCACCCCTCCACTTT. It specifies CAISERPGAVDNSPLHF.

This clone appeared a single time. V and J are TRBV10-3 and TRBJ2-1, with D possibly being TRBD1 (5 bases). In germline, CDR1 is ENHRY, CDR2 SYGVKD. Trimming took off 8 bases at V and 8 bases at J, with 22 bases between the two ends. The length of the CDR3 is 15 residues. CDR3 protein: CAIALTHGQRDEQFF. The CDR3, as DNA: TGTGCCATCGCGCTGACCCACGGACAACGGGATGAGCAGTTCTTC.

This clone was counted a few times. V gene TRBV19 combines with J gene TRBJ2-6; the match to TRBD2 covers 7 bases. From germline, CDR1 is LNHDA and CDR2 SQIVND (reference sequence). Trimming cost V 7 bases and J 2 bases; bases outside gene matches: 5. CDR3 length: 15 residues. The CDR3 loop is CASMGGEAGANVLTF. The CDR3, as DNA: TGTGCCAGTATGGGGGGGGAGGCTGGGGCCAACGTCCTGACTTTC.

The chain employs TRBV30 and TRBJ2-3, with D possibly being TRBD2 (5 bases). Germline assignment: CDR1 GTSNPN and CDR2 SVGIG (reference sequence). The CDR3 has 13 residues. V gave up 3 bases and J gave up 4 bases, with 11 bases separating them. The CDR3 protein is CAWRKASPDTQYF. The DNA of the CDR3 is TGTGCCTGGAGGAAAGCTAGCCCAGATACGCAGTATTTT.

CDR3 DNA sequence: TGTGCCAGCACATCCTTGTTGGGGCCTGAAGCTTTCTTT. Its translation is CASTSLLGPEAFF. This sequence joins TRBV5-6 and TRBJ1-1; maybe TRBD1 (5 bases). Trimming left V 6 bases short and J 6 bases short, with 15 bases between. The germline V gene encodes CDR1 SGHDT and CDR2 YYEEEE. This CDR3 is built from 13 residues.

CDR3 in amino acids: CASSYWTGKPNQPQHF. The DNA for the CDR3 is TGTGCCAGCAGTTACTGGACAGGGAAGCCCAATCAGCCCCAGCATTTT. V and J are TRBV6-8 and TRBJ1-5; 8 nucleotides agree with TRBD1. The CDR3 runs 16 residues. Per the germline V gene, CDR1 is MNHGY and CDR2 is SAAAGT. V lost 1 base and J lost 3; bases outside the gene matches: 5.

CDR3 nucleotide sequence: TGCGCCAGTAGAGGGGGAACTGAAGCTTTCTTT. It specifies CASRGGTEAFF. This sequence joins TRBV5-1 and TRBJ1-1; possible D gene TRBD1, 6 bases. Germline-derived CDR1 and CDR2 are SGHRS and YFSETQ. CDR3 length: 11 amino acids. V lost 8 bases and J lost 5, with 10 bases in between.

This chain connects TRBV9 to TRBJ2-3, with a tentative D call TRBD2 (6 bases). The CDR3 covers 16 residues. The germline V and J ends were trimmed by 5 bases and 2 bases, with 18 bases remaining between them. The germline V gene encodes CDR1 SGDLS and CDR2 YYNGEE. As DNA, the CDR3 is TGTGCCAGCAGTGAACGCGGGACTTTAATCACAGATACGCAGTATTTT. The encoded protein is CASSERGTLITDTQYF.

V usage is TRBV7-9 and J usage is TRBJ2-3; 13 positions agree with TRBD2. The germline V gene has CDR1 SEHNR and CDR2 FQNEAQ (reference sequence). The CDR3 loop spans 16 amino acids. J lost 4 bases, V lost 3 bases, and 4 bases had no gene match. As DNA, the CDR3 is TGTGCCAGCAGCTTCCCCGGACTAGCGGGAGCAGATACGCAGTATTTT. As protein: CASSFPGLAGADTQYF.

The chain carries TRBV7-2 and TRBJ2-1; D perhaps matches TRBD2 (5 bases). Between the trimmed V and J ends, which lost 1 base and 1 base, there was a span of 14 bases. This CDR3 region has 17 residues. Germline values: CDR1 SGHTA, CDR2 FQGNSA. The CDR3 spells CASSLVPGYRSYNEQFF. In nucleotides, the CDR3 is TGTGCCAGCAGCTTAGTCCCGGGGTATAGGTCCTACAATGAGCAGTTCTTC.

The chain is built from TRBV29-1 and TRBJ2-3, with TRBD2 matching 14 bases. The CDR3 runs 15 residues. The V gene's germline CDR1 is SQVTM and CDR2 ANQGSEA. J was trimmed by 4 bases and V by 6 bases; bases with no gene match: 6. CDR3 protein: CSVLGLAGGPDTQYF. The CDR3 DNA follows: TGCAGCGTCCTCGGACTAGCGGGGGGCCCAGATACGCAGTATTTT.

The V call is TRBV5-1, the J call TRBJ2-3, with 10 positions matching TRBD1. Trimming removed 2 bases from V and 4 bases from J; junction bases left unmatched: 13. CDR3 length: 18 residues. Germline V lookup: CDR1 SGHRS, CDR2 YFSETQ. As DNA, the CDR3 is TGCGCCAGCAGCTTTGGGGGGGGACAGGGGCCCTTCGCAGATACGCAGTATTTT. It translates to CASSFGGGQGPFADTQYF.

The V call is TRBV10-2, the J call TRBJ2-2; D possibly corresponds to TRBD2 (5 bases). Trimming removed 6 bases at V and 8 bases at J, with 13 bases between. The CDR3 has 13 amino acids. CDR1 and CDR2 from the germline V gene are WSHSY and SAAADI. CDR3 residues: CASRGVGRGELFF. The DNA of the CDR3 is TGCGCCAGCAGGGGAGTGGGTAGGGGGGAGCTGTTTTTT.

This rearrangement joins TRBV11-2 to TRBJ2-7, with TRBD1 matching 10 bases. Germline V lookup: CDR1 SGHAT, CDR2 FQNNGV. The CDR3 covers 15 residues. Unmatched junction bases numbered 1, after V lost 0 bases and J lost 2 bases. CDR3 in amino acids: CASSLEGQGTYEQYF. DNA of the CDR3: TGTGCCAGCAGCTTAGAGGGACAGGGGACCTACGAGCAGTACTTC.

The V gene is TRBV10-3, the J gene TRBJ2-7; a weak D match, TRBD2 (7 bases). The CDR3 is made up of 14 amino acids. Germline assignment: CDR1 ENHRY and CDR2 SYGVKD. The V end lost 8 bases, the J end lost 2 bases, and 16 bases lay between the germline ends. The DNA for the CDR3 is TGTGCCATCGGGGGGGGCGGACTAGCCTACGAGCAGTACTTC. Residues: CAIGGGGLAYEQYF.

V gene TRBV6-1 combines with J gene TRBJ1-1; tentative D call: TRBD1 (6 bases). With 5 bases removed from V and 5 bases from J, the gap between germline ends came to 12 bases. This CDR3 is built from 13 residues. Germline CDR1 MNHNS, CDR2 SASEGT. CDR3 region: CASSPAGTTEAFF. The DNA for the CDR3 is TGTGCCAGCAGTCCGGCCGGGACAACTGAAGCTTTCTTT.

The V and J genes are TRBV7-8 and TRBJ2-3; 14 nucleotides line up with TRBD2. The CDR3 covers 16 residues. CDR1 and CDR2 from the germline V gene are SGHVS and FQNEAQ. Trimming at V came to 4 bases and at J to 4 bases, leaving 4 bases not matched to a gene. The CDR3 coding sequence is TGTGCCAGCAGCTCCGGGACTAGCGGGAGTGCAGATACGCAGTATTTT. Translating it yields CASSSGTSGSADTQYF.

The chain has TRBV18 and TRBJ1-2; no definite D call. The V end lost 3 bases, the J end lost 2 bases, and 7 bases lay between the germline ends. CDR3 length equals 13 residues. CDR1 is KGHSH and CDR2 is LQKENI in the germline V gene. The CDR3 region is CASSPEANYGYTF. The CDR3 DNA sequence: TGTGCCAGCTCACCTGAGGCCAACTATGGCTACACCTTC.

V and J are TRBV13 and TRBJ2-7; 10 bases map to TRBD2. The germline CDR1 and CDR2 sequences are PRHDT and FYEKMQ (reference sequence). This CDR3 is 15 amino acids long. J gave up 0 bases and V 4 bases, and 3 bases lay outside the gene matches. The CDR3 is CASSYSGGASYEQYF. The CDR3, as DNA: TGTGCCAGCAGCTACAGCGGGGGGGCCTCCTACGAGCAGTACTTC.

The chain has TRBV7-8 and TRBJ2-2, with a weak D call TRBD2 (5 bases). Trimming pared 3 bases from V and 5 bases from J, leaving 7 bases between. CDR1 and CDR2 from the germline V gene are SGHVS and FQNEAQ. This CDR3 is 13 amino acids long. CDR3 in amino acids: CASSLRETGELFF. The CDR3 region has the DNA TGTGCCAGCAGCTTGAGGGAAACCGGGGAGCTGTTTTTT.